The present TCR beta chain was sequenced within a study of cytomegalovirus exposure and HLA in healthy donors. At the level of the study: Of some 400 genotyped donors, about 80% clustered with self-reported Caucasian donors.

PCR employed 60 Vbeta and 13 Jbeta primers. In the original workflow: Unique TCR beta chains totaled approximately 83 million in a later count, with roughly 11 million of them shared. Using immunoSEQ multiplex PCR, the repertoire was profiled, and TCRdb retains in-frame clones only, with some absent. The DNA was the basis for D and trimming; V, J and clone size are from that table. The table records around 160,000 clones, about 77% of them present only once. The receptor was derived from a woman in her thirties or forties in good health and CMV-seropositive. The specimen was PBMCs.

DNA for the CDR3: TGCGCCAGCAGTGCTACCGTTGGTCGCGAGACCCAGTACTTC. It is translated as CASSATVGRETQYF. The chain uses TRBV10-1 and TRBJ2-5; D call uncertain. Per germline, CDR1 WNHNN and CDR2 SYGVQD (reference sequence). This CDR3 has 14 amino acids. V lost 4 bases, J lost 5 bases, and 14 bases lay in between.